This T cell receptor (beta chain) was captured in a study of control samples from healthy donors and cancer patients. Some clones are missing from TCRdb's copy, which holds only in-frame ones; the method was immunoSEQ multiplex PCR. The sample has 100,000 to 150,000 clones, approximately 89% seen once; the top ten hold about 3%. V was trimmed by 3 bases and J by 0 bases, leaving 5 bases between them. The CDR3 covers 13 residues. Germline CDR1 is KGHSH and CDR2 is LQKENI. This sequence originates from a man aged 55 to 70 in good health. The material sequenced was blood. The gene calls are TRBV18 and TRBJ1-1, with D unresolved. Here the CDR3 reads CASSPELNTEAFF. The CDR3 region has the DNA TGTGCCAGCTCACCCGAACTGAACACTGAAGCTTTCTTT.